Presented here are 26 T cell receptor beta chains from one specimen sequenced in a study of cytomegalovirus exposure and HLA in healthy donors. With 60 Vbeta and 13 Jbeta primers, the PCR was carried out. The protocol was immunoSEQ multiplex PCR, while the TCRdb copy is restricted to in-frame clones and leaves out a portion. This table has about 100,000 clones, 75% to 85% appearing once. What was sequenced was PBMCs. These TCRs come from a female donor in good health and CMV-seropositive.

This clone was observed a single time. V is TRBV30 and J is TRBJ2-7; 8 nucleotides agree with TRBD1. V lost 2 bases to trimming and J lost 0 bases; unmatched junction nucleotides: 12. CDR3 length equals 17 residues. Germline assignment: CDR1 GTSNPN and CDR2 SVGIG (reference sequence). In DNA, the CDR3 is TGTGCCTGGAGTTCCTACCGGGGACAGGCCAGCTCCTACGAGCAGTACTTC. Translation gives CAWSSYRGQASSYEQYF.

The chain uses TRBV5-1 and TRBJ1-5, with TRBD1 identical over 9 bases. Germline assignment: CDR1 SGHRS and CDR2 YFSETQ. The CDR3 has 15 residues. V gave up 3 bases and J gave up 3 bases; unmatched junction bases: 4. The CDR3 is CASSSTGGVNQPQHF. CDR3 bases: TGCGCCAGCAGCTCGACAGGGGGAGTCAATCAGCCCCAGCATTTT.

The V gene is TRBV7-9, the J gene TRBJ1-2; D unresolved. V lost 0 bases, J lost 2 bases, and 10 bases lay in between. Germline loops: CDR1 SEHNR, CDR2 FQNEAQ (reference sequence). The length of the CDR3 is 15 residues. The chain's CDR3 is CASSLATDINYGYTF. The CDR3 DNA reads TGTGCCAGCAGCTTAGCCACAGACATAAACTATGGCTACACCTTC.

The CDR3 sequence: CASSVAGDRAYEQYF. The DNA of the CDR3 is TGTGCCAGCAGCGTAGCTGGGGACAGGGCGTACGAGCAGTACTTC. This chain connects TRBV9 to TRBJ2-7; 9 bases agree with TRBD1. CDR3 length: 15 amino acids. Trimming removed 0 bases from V and 4 bases from J; junction bases left unmatched: 5. Germline CDR1 and CDR2: SGDLS and YYNGEE.

The CDR3 bases are TGTGCCAGCAGTTTACCGGGAGCCGTAGATACGCAGTATTTT. Protein sequence: CASSLPGAVDTQYF. The rearrangement links TRBV27 to TRBJ2-3, with D perhaps TRBD2 (6 bases). Trimming stripped 2 bases from V and 5 bases from J, with 11 bases between. The CDR3 consists of 14 residues. CDR1 is MNHEY and CDR2 is SMNVEV in the germline V gene (reference sequence).

This clone was observed a handful of times. This chain joins TRBV7-2 and TRBJ2-1, with D possibly matching TRBD1 (5 bases). The CDR3 totals 15 residues. Germline lookup yields CDR1 SGHTA and CDR2 FQGNSA. The ends were cut back, 1 base at V and 4 bases at J, with 11 bases in the middle. In nucleotides, the CDR3 is TGTGCCAGCAGCTTAGGTCCAGGGTCTTACAATGAGCAGTTCTTC. It is translated as CASSLGPGSYNEQFF. Using reference TRBV7-2 and TRBJ2-1 for the parts outside the CDR3, the full variable domain is GAGVSQSPSNKVTEKGKDVELRCDPISGHTALYWYRQSLGQGLEFLIYFQGNSAPDKSGLPSDRFSAERTGGSVSTLTIQRTQQEDSAVYLCASSLGPGSYNEQFFGPGTRLTVL.

The rearrangement links TRBV27 to TRBJ2-5; perhaps TRBD1 as D (7 bases). The end of the DNA aligns better with TRBJ2-7, so the J call may be wrong. This CDR3 spans 15 amino acids. Germline CDR1 and CDR2: MNHEY and SMNVEV (reference sequence). CDR3 sequence (DNA): TGTGCCAGCAGTTTAAGGGGGCGGGGCGCCTACGAGCAGTACTTC. Translated: CASSLRGRGAYEQYF.

The gene calls are TRBV9 and TRBJ2-1, with 10 bases fitting TRBD1. The CDR3 is made up of 17 amino acids. V was pared by 3 bases and J by 4 bases, with 10 bases of the junction left unmatched. Germline assignment: CDR1 SGDLS and CDR2 YYNGEE. The CDR3 region is CASSGSRGQGLYNEQFF. CDR3 in DNA: TGTGCCAGCAGCGGTAGCCGGGGACAGGGGTTATACAATGAGCAGTTCTTC.

The gene calls are TRBV6-5 and TRBJ2-4; 7 bases agree with TRBD1. Germline V CDR1 and CDR2: MNHEY, SVGAGI. This CDR3 is 15 amino acids long. V was pared by 8 bases and J by 0 bases, with 7 bases of the junction left unmatched. CDR3 residues: CASAPGQIAKNIQYF. Here the CDR3 DNA reads TGTGCCAGCGCTCCGGGACAGATAGCCAAAAACATTCAGTACTTC.

The chain employs TRBV30 and TRBJ1-1, with unresolved D. Per the germline V gene, CDR1 is GTSNPN and CDR2 is SVGIG (reference sequence). V was pared by 7 bases and J by 10 bases, with 13 bases between. The CDR3 loop spans 10 amino acids. For the CDR3, the DNA is TGTGCCTCGAGGGCGGCGGGAGCTTTCTTT. The encoded protein is CASRAAGAFF.

The chain recombines TRBV4-3 with TRBJ1-2; D perhaps matches TRBD1 (5 bases). CDR1 and CDR2 (germline): LGHNA, YSLEER. The CDR3 loop spans 14 amino acids. The V gene lost 0 bases and the J gene lost 8 bases, with 13 bases spanning the gap. This CDR3 reads CASSQESGWYGYTF. As DNA, the CDR3 is TGCGCCAGCAGCCAAGAATCAGGGTGGTACGGCTACACCTTC.

CDR3 nucleotide sequence: TGTGCCTGGAGCTCCAACAGGGATTGGACTGAAGCTTTCTTT. Translating it yields CAWSSNRDWTEAFF. The chain employs TRBV30 and TRBJ1-1, with D possibly being TRBD1 (6 bases). The CDR3 loop spans 14 amino acids. Trimming removed 3 bases from V and 5 bases from J, with 16 bases in between. The germline V gene has CDR1 GTSNPN and CDR2 SVGIG (reference sequence).

To note about this clone: One end of the junction fails to match germline, which may point to a read error. This sequence joins TRBV19 and TRBJ1-5; D not resolved. CDR3 size: 18 residues. From germline, CDR1 is LNHDA and CDR2 SQIVND (reference sequence). CDR3 sequence reads: CASRSRLETPYSNRPQHF. Written as DNA, the CDR3 is TGTGCCAGTAGGAGCCGTTTGGAGACCCCGTATAGCAATCGGCCCCAGCATTTT.

In the case of this clone: Compared with germline, one end of the junction differs, possibly owing to a read error. J is TRBJ1-1 and V is TRBV6-1; D might be TRBD1 (6 bases). Germline values: CDR1 MNHNS, CDR2 SASEGT. This CDR3 contains 14 residues. Here the CDR3 DNA reads TGTGCCAGCAGGCTGGGGAGGGGGAACACTGGAGCTTTCTTT. It translates to CASRLGRGNTGAFF.

As regards this clone: Other DNA sequences in the sample encode the same CDR3. The J gene is TRBJ1-6, the V gene TRBV5-1, with 9 positions matching TRBD1. V lost 4 bases to trimming and J lost 9 bases; unmatched junction nucleotides: 8. Germline CDR1 reads SGHRS; CDR2 reads YFSETQ. CDR3 size: 15 residues. The CDR3 bases are TGCGCCAGCAGCCTGAGGGGACAGGGAGCTTCACCCCTCCACTTT. Its protein is CASSLRGQGASPLHF.

The CDR3 DNA is TGTGCCAGTATCGGAACGGGGAGGGGTGAGCAGTTCTTC. Its translation: CASIGTGRGEQFF. This chain joins TRBV19 and TRBJ2-1; 7 bases line up with TRBD2. With V trimmed by 7 bases and J by 9 bases, 9 bases remained unmatched. This CDR3 spans 13 amino acids. Germline V gives CDR1 LNHDA, CDR2 SQIVND (reference sequence).

This chain uses TRBV19 with TRBJ1-2, with D perhaps matching TRBD1 (6 bases). This CDR3 contains 16 residues. V was cut by 4 bases and J by 6 bases, with 21 bases left in between. Germline V gene lookup returns CDR1 LNHDA and CDR2 SQIVND (reference sequence). Here the CDR3 DNA reads TGTGCCAGTAGTACGCTACAGGGCAGGGGCCGCCATGGCTACACCTTC. Translated, it gives CASSTLQGRGRHGYTF.

This chain uses TRBV7-6 with TRBJ1-4; 10 bases match TRBD1. V lost 1 base to trimming and J lost 5 bases; unmatched junction nucleotides: 4. Per the germline V gene, CDR1 is SGHVS and CDR2 is FNYEAQ. The CDR3 is made up of 16 amino acids. CDR3 in amino acids: CASSLGGGQGNEKLFF. DNA for the CDR3: TGTGCCAGCAGCTTAGGCGGGGGACAGGGGAATGAAAAACTGTTTTTT.

The chain combines TRBV5-1 with TRBJ1-2; 7 bases match TRBD1. Trimming removed 1 base from V and 5 bases from J; junction bases left unmatched: 8. Germline V CDR1 and CDR2: SGHRS, YFSETQ. The CDR3 loop spans 15 amino acids. The CDR3 region has the DNA TGCGCCAGCAGCTTGTCGGGGACAGCAGAATATGGCTACACCTTC. This codes for CASSLSGTAEYGYTF.

This clone has only a few counts. The chain employs TRBV7-8 and TRBJ2-7; D might be TRBD1 (7 bases). Looked up from germline, CDR1 is SGHVS and CDR2 is FQNEAQ. This CDR3 has 15 amino acids. V gave up 4 bases and J gave up 2 bases, with 15 bases separating them. The CDR3 loop reads CASSYSTGRTYEQYF. Written as DNA, the CDR3 is TGTGCCAGCAGCTATTCGACAGGGAGGACCTACGAGCAGTACTTC.

The chain links TRBV4-2 to TRBJ2-7, with D perhaps TRBD2 (6 bases). Germline CDR1 is LGHNA and CDR2 is YNFKEQ. The CDR3 has 16 amino acids. V was shortened by 1 base and J by 2 bases, with 15 bases between the two germline ends. CDR3 nucleotide sequence: TGTGCCAGCAGCCAAGGGATCGCGGGATTAACCTACGAGCAGTACTTC. Translating it yields CASSQGIAGLTYEQYF.

The chain recombines TRBV19 with TRBJ1-1; 8 bases are shared with TRBD1. CDR3 length: 14 residues. The J segment lost 3 bases and the V segment lost 5 bases, leaving 5 bases of the junction unmatched. CDR1 and CDR2 from the germline V gene are LNHDA and SQIVND (reference sequence). In DNA form, the CDR3 reads TGTGCCAGTAGTGGCCGGGACAGGTACACTGAAGCTTTCTTT. Translating gives CASSGRDRYTEAFF.

V is TRBV30 and J is TRBJ2-3, with D perhaps matching TRBD1 (5 bases). Trimming pared 6 bases from V and 2 bases from J, leaving 18 bases between. This CDR3 spans 15 amino acids. Germline lookup yields CDR1 GTSNPN and CDR2 SVGIG (reference sequence). CDR3 amino acids: CACSKDMGNTDTQYF. The CDR3 bases are TGTGCCTGCTCCAAGGACATGGGCAACACAGATACGCAGTATTTT.

The chain uses TRBV19 and TRBJ1-5; D uncertain. The germline gives CDR1 LNHDA, CDR2 SQIVND (reference sequence). The V end was cut by 0 bases, the J end by 9 bases, with 15 bases between. The CDR3 is 15 residues long. The CDR3 protein is CASSIDGLSGRPQHF. The CDR3 DNA reads as TGTGCCAGTAGTATAGATGGCCTCTCAGGCCGGCCCCAGCATTTT.

The genes are TRBV5-1 and TRBJ1-4; TRBD1 matches 7 bases. The CDR3 consists of 15 residues. V dropped 4 bases and J dropped 5; count of bases not matched to a gene: 8. CDR1 is SGHRS, CDR2 YFSETQ, per germline. CDR3 in amino acids: CASSPEGAPNEKLFF. CDR3 in DNA: TGCGCCAGCAGCCCGGAGGGGGCACCGAATGAAAAACTGTTTTTT.

As concerns this clone: This sample includes further DNA sequences coding for the same CDR3. The chain is built from TRBV7-9 and TRBJ1-3, with D maybe TRBD1 (6 bases). V dropped 3 bases and J dropped 1 base, with 10 bases sitting between them. CDR3 length equals 15 residues. Germline V gives CDR1 SEHNR, CDR2 FQNEAQ (reference sequence). The CDR3, as DNA: TGTGCCAGCAGCTTCGCAGGGGCTTCTGGAAACACCATATATTTT. It is translated as CASSFAGASGNTIYF.